The T cell receptor beta chain under discussion was sequenced for a study of control samples from healthy donors and cancer patients. V was clipped by 2 bases and J by 6 bases, with 20 bases between them. This CDR3 comprises 16 residues. Germline values: CDR1 LNHNV, CDR2 YYDKDF (reference sequence). Generated by immunoSEQ multiplex PCR, the TCRdb table keeps only in-frame clones and is missing some. The repertoire holds about 83,000 clones, with roughly 91% as singletons. This chain connects TRBV15 to TRBJ2-7; D is unclear. Source material: blood. The TCR was taken from a man aged 50-59 years in good health. The CDR3 coding sequence is TGTGCCACCAGCAGACCTTCATCATACAGAGCCGGCGAGCAGTACTTC. Translating it yields CATSRPSSYRAGEQYF.